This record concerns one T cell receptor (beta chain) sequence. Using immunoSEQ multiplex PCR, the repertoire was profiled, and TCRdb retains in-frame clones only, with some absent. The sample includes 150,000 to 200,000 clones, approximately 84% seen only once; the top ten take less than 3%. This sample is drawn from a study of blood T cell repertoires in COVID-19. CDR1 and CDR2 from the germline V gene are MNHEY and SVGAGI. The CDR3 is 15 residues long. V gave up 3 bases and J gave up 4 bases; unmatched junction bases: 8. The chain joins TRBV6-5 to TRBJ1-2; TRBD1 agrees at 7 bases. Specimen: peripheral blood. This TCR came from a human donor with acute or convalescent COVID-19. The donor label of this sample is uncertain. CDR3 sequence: CASSYAGGKSYGYTF. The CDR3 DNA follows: TGTGCCAGCAGTTATGCAGGGGGGAAATCCTATGGCTACACCTTC.